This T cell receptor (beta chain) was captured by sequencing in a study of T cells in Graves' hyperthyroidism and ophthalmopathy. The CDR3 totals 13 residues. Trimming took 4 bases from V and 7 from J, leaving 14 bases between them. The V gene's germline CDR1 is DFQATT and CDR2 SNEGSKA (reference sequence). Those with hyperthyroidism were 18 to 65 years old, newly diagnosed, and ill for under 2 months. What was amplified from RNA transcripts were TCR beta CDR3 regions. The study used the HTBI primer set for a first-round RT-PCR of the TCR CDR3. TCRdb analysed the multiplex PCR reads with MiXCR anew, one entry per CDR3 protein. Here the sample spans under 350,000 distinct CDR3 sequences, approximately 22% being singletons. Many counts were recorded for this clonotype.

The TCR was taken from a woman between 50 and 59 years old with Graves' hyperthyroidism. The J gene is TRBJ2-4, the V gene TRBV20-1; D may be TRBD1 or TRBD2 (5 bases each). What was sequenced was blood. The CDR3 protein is CSAIMGVWNIQYF. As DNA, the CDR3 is TGCAGTGCTATCATGGGGGTGTGGAACATTCAGTACTTC.